This T cell receptor beta chain was sequenced in a study of blood T cell repertoires in COVID-19. Across the whole study: Samples representing acute and convalescent COVID-19 were sourced from the United States, Italy and Spain.

Clones were read by immunoSEQ multiplex PCR, and TCRdb kept only the in-frame ones, dropping some. The table has tens of thousands of clones, around 85% seen once. The CDR3 consists of 17 residues. Germline values: CDR1 SGHTA, CDR2 FQGNSA. V lost 1 base to trimming and J lost 3 bases; unmatched junction nucleotides: 6. Specimen: peripheral blood. The TCR was taken from a human donor in a cohort sampled during active COVID-19. The donor label of this sample is uncertain. The chain combines TRBV7-2 with TRBJ2-7; 13 positions agree with TRBD2. The CDR3, as DNA: TGTGCCAGCAGCTTAGGAGGACTAGCGGGGGCCTTCTACGAGCAGTACTTC. Its protein product is CASSLGGLAGAFYEQYF.